Listed below are T cell receptor beta chains from one sample, sequenced in a study of blood T cell repertoires in COVID-19. The data were produced by immunoSEQ multiplex PCR, yet TCRdb's version contains in-frame clones alone and is incomplete. The sample records 150,000 or so clones, 75% to 85% being singletons. Sequences were obtained from peripheral blood. The source of these receptors is a woman older than 75 with active or convalescent COVID-19. Each CDR3 is given with its conserved first and last residue. A D gene is named only where the DNA matches it firmly. Clone size, where shown, is once, few, many, or a class for clones that have expanded.

-	TRBJ2-5	TRBV30	-	TGTGCCTGGAGTGGGGGCGCAGAGACCCAGTACTTC	CAWSGGAETQYF
TRBD1	TRBJ1-2	TRBV19	-	TGTGCCAGTAGTCCCGGACAGGGGTTCTACTATGGCTACACCTTC	CASSPGQGFYYGYTF
-	TRBJ1-3	TRBV28	few	TGTGCCAGCAGCCTACAGGGTGGTGGGGACACCATATATTTT	CASSLQGGGDTIYF
-	TRBJ1-6	TRBV2	-	TGTGCCAGCAGTGGGACAGAAGGCTCACCCCTCCACTTT	CASSGTEGSPLHF
-	TRBJ1-4	TRBV20-1	few	TGCAGCGCCGCGCGTGGTGAAAAACTGTTTTTT	CSAARGEKLFF
-	TRBJ1-6	TRBV19	-	TGTGCCAGTACCAATGGCGCAGGTGGTGGCTCACCCCTCCACTTT	CASTNGAGGGSPLHF
TRBD1	TRBJ1-1	TRBV5-1	-	TGCGCCAGCAGTCGGACCCAGGGGGCCGGCACTGAAGCTTTCTTT	CASSRTQGAGTEAFF
-	TRBJ2-5	TRBV15	-	TGTGCCACCAGCAGAGATCTGTCCCAAGAGACCCAGTACTTC	CATSRDLSQETQYF
-	TRBJ1-4	TRBV6-5	-	TGTGCCAGCAGAGTGGACACTCATGTGGGCGAAAAACTGTTTTTT	CASRVDTHVGEKLFF
TRBD1	TRBJ1-3	TRBV10-3	-	TGTGCCATCAGTGACCCTGGACAGGGCTCTGGAAACACCATATATTTT	CAISDPGQGSGNTIYF
TRBD2	TRBJ2-3	TRBV11-2	-	TGTGCCAGCAGCTTAGCAGGGGTCCTTGCGGGGGGACTCACAGATACGCAGTATTTT	CASSLAGVLAGGLTDTQYF
TRBD2	TRBJ2-1	TRBV25-1	-	TGTGCCAGCCGGGGGGGACTAGCGAGGGATGAGCAGTTCTTC	CASRGGLARDEQFF
TRBD2	TRBJ2-1	TRBV3-1/TRBV3-2	-	TGTGCCAGCAGCCAAGGGACCCAGGGACTAGCGGGGGGTTCCTACAATGAGCAGTTCTTC	CASSQGTQGLAGGSYNEQFF
-	TRBJ1-1	TRBV30	-	TGTGCCGGAGGACGGACGAACACTGAAGCTTTCTTT	CAGGRTNTEAFF
TRBD1	TRBJ2-1	TRBV7-8	once	TGTGCCAGCAGCGTAGGGAGGACAGGGTCCTACAATGAGCAGTTCTTC	CASSVGRTGSYNEQFF
-	TRBJ1-5	TRBV12-3/TRBV12-4	few	TGTGCCAGCAGTTTCCAGGACAATCAGCCCCAGCATTTT	CASSFQDNQPQHF
-	TRBJ2-1	TRBV5-1	-	TGCGCCAGCAGCCCTCGGGGGGGACAGTACAATGAGCAGTTCTTC	CASSPRGGQYNEQFF
-	TRBJ2-5	TRBV28	-	TGTGCCAGCAGTTTCTTGCGGGAAGAGACCCAGTACTTC	CASSFLREETQYF
-	TRBJ2-7	TRBV30	-	TGTGCCTGCGCCATTAAGAGCACCTACGAGCAGTACTTC	CACAIKSTYEQYF
-	TRBJ2-5	TRBV6-5	-	TGTGCCAGCAGTTACTCTCGGGGGCAAGAGACCCAGTACTTC	CASSYSRGQETQYF
-	TRBJ1-1	TRBV16	-	TGTGCCAGCAGCCACCTGAGGGGGGGCGAAGGAGCTTTCTTT	CASSHLRGGEGAFF
-	TRBJ2-1	TRBV10-3	-	TGTGCCATCAGGGGAGATGGGGGGACCTACAATGAGCAGTTCTTC	CAIRGDGGTYNEQFF
TRBD1	TRBJ1-6	TRBV7-3	-	TGTGCCAGCAGCAGAGACAGGGGTCCACCCCTCCACTTT	CASSRDRGPPLHF
TRBD1	TRBJ1-4	TRBV4-1	-	TGCGCCAGCAGCCAAGGACAGGGAGGTAATGAAAAACTGTTTTTT	CASSQGQGGNEKLFF
-	TRBJ1-1	TRBV15	few	TGTGCCACCAGCAGAGATACTTACCAACAGGGTAACACTGAAGCTTTCTTT	CATSRDTYQQGNTEAFF
-	TRBJ1-3	TRBV5-1	-	TGCGCCAGCAGCCCGGACACGATCTCTGGAAACACCATATATTTT	CASSPDTISGNTIYF
-	TRBJ1-1	TRBV7-8	-	TGTGCCAGCAGCTTAGTGGGCAACACTGAAGCTTTCTTT	CASSLVGNTEAFF
-	TRBJ1-4	TRBV2	-	TGTGCCAGCAGTGACCTGTCCCTAAATAATGAAAAACTGTTTTTT	CASSDLSLNNEKLFF
-	TRBJ2-2	TRBV18	-	TGTGCCAGCTCACCAAGTTATGCAGGAAACACCGGGGAGCTGTTTTTT	CASSPSYAGNTGELFF
TRBD1	TRBJ2-3	TRBV7-9	-	TGTGCCAGCAGCCCACTGGGACAGGGCCTTGCAGATACGCAGTATTTT	CASSPLGQGLADTQYF
-	TRBJ2-5	TRBV10-3	few	TGTGCCATCAGTGAGGGGGCAGAGCAAGAGACCCAGTACTTC	CAISEGAEQETQYF
-	TRBJ1-2	TRBV5-8	-	TGTGCCAGCAGCCGGTCGCGGGTCGGCTACACCTTC	CASSRSRVGYTF
TRBD2	TRBJ2-1	TRBV18	-	TGTGCCAGCTCACTACAGCGGGGGGGCCTATTCTCCTACAATGAGCAGTTCTTC	CASSLQRGGLFSYNEQFF
TRBD1	TRBJ1-1	TRBV9	-	TGTGCCAGCAGCGTGGGACAGGGGAGGAACACTGAAGCTTTCTTT	CASSVGQGRNTEAFF
-	TRBJ1-5	TRBV6-2/TRBV6-3	few	TGTGCCAGCAGTTACCCCGGAGGGTTTCAGCCCCAGCATTTT	CASSYPGGFQPQHF
TRBD2	TRBJ2-1	TRBV7-2	-	TGTGCCAGCATTAGTTCTAGCGGTTCCTACAATGAGCAGTTCTTC	CASISSSGSYNEQFF
-	TRBJ1-1	TRBV30	-	TGTGCCTGGAGTGTACCGGGGGGACCGAACACTGAAGCTTTCTTT	CAWSVPGGPNTEAFF
-	TRBJ1-1	TRBV27	-	TGTGCCAGCAGTCCCCCGGGAGGGTTCGGCACTGAAGCTTTCTTT	CASSPPGGFGTEAFF
TRBD1	TRBJ1-1	TRBV7-9	few	TGTGCCAGCAGCTTAGTCAAGGGGGCCGCCACTGAAGCTTTCTTT	CASSLVKGAATEAFF
TRBD1	TRBJ1-2	TRBV30	few	TGTGCCTGGAGTGTAGGGTCAGGGGGCTCGGGCTACACCTTC	CAWSVGSGGSGYTF
TRBD2	TRBJ2-1	TRBV24-1	few	TGTGCCACCAGTGTAACTCGGCGGGGGGGGAATGAGCAGTTCTTC	CATSVTRRGGNEQFF
-	TRBJ1-1	TRBV6-5	-	TGTGCCAGCGGGCCCCGACCGGGGTTCACTGAAGCTTTCTTT	CASGPRPGFTEAFF
-	TRBJ1-5	TRBV24-1	-	TGTGCCACCAGTGAGTCCGGGACAAACAATCAGCCCCAGCATTTT	CATSESGTNNQPQHF